Listed here are 3 T cell receptor beta chains from one sample, sequenced in a study of blood T cells in healthy people across ages. For the second PCR, which ran for roughly 7 to 11 cycles, a sample-barcoded 5' primer and a J-beta primer mix were used. TCRdb used MiXCR to reprocess the 5' RACE reads, holding one entry per CDR3 protein. The sample holds 790,000 or so distinct CDR3 sequences, roughly three fifths seen once. The source material was blood. All receptors come from a man in his forties or fifties in good health.

The V gene is TRBV5-7, the J gene TRBJ1-2; TRBD1 is a possible D gene (5 bases). TRBV5-7 is an ORF for which the function is uncertain. The germline V and J ends were trimmed by 1 base and 4 bases, with 14 bases remaining between them. The CDR3 loop spans 15 amino acids. CDR3 amino acids: CASSLLVTQVYGYTF. CDR3 in DNA: TGTGCCAGCAGCTTGTTGGTTACACAGGTCTATGGCTACACCTTC.

V gene TRBV28 combines with J gene TRBJ1-1; D call uncertain. V was cut by 2 bases and J by 8 bases, with 6 bases left in between. The CDR3 spans 11 residues. Germline V gives CDR1 MDHEN, CDR2 SYDVKM. CDR3 bases: TGTGCCAGCAGTTTAATTGGAGAAGCTTTCTTT. Protein: CASSLIGEAFF.

The V gene is TRBV7-9, the J gene TRBJ2-4; 9 nucleotides align to TRBD1. TRBJ2-5 matches the DNA end more closely, so the J call is doubtful. The germline gives CDR1 SEHNR, CDR2 FQNEAQ (reference sequence). The CDR3 sequence is 15 residues long. The CDR3 loop is CASSTLGQGKETQYF. In nucleotides, the CDR3 is TGTGCCAGCAGCACCCTGGGACAGGGAAAAGAGACCCAGTACTTC.